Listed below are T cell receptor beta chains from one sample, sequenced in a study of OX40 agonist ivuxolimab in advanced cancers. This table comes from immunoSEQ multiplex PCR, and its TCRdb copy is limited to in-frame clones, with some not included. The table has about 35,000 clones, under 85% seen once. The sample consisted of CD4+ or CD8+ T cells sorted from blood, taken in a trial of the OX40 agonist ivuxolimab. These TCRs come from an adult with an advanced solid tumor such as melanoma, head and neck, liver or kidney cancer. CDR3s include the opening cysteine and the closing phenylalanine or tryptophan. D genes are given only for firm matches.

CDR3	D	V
CASNLQGQNTEAFF	.	TRBV2
CASSSRDRAHEQYF	TRBD1	TRBV13
CASSQDTYEETQYF	.	TRBV14
CASSQDLTGSYEQYF	.	TRBV4-1
CASSLSGIGGAGGYTF	.	TRBV5-6
CASSFTGGFTNTEAFF	TRBD1	TRBV5-6
CASSFSGLGQETQYF	TRBD2	TRBV7-2
CASSFGGNTGELFF	.	TRBV27
CASSPHGTGLGEQYF	.	TRBV27
CARTEGRLEAFF	.	TRBV6-1
CASSLVGGFSGNTIYF	TRBD1	TRBV11-2
CASSLVYGYTF	.	TRBV5-4
CASSSQGLGQEEKLFF	.	TRBV28
CASISSGTGNQPQHF	TRBD1	TRBV6-5
CASSPGQGLSHGYTF	TRBD1	TRBV5-6
CASSLGSGSTQYF	.	TRBV11-2
CASSDRFSSYNEQFF	.	TRBV10-1
CASSRGQGVGEAFF	TRBD1	TRBV7-3
CASSSKGGYGYTF	.	TRBV7-2
CANQGDAFSGYTF	.	TRBV10-3
CAWRLPGGLTNEKLFF	.	TRBV30
CASSLRSYSGNTIYF	.	TRBV5-6
CASSLANTGELFF	.	TRBV14
CASSLQPGQSYEQYF	.	TRBV7-3
CASSLGKVAEQYF	.	TRBV5-6
CASSYSWSSNYGYTF	.	TRBV6-5
CASQGELGNTIYF	TRBD1	TRBV6-6
CAWSVQGRALRYLEAFF	.	TRBV30
CTSSQDVKWGAGETQYF	.	TRBV1
CASSFDRGRTGELFF	TRBD1	TRBV5-1
CASSLRRAKIDEQFF	.	TRBV11-1
CASSRGQLGEQYF	.	TRBV7-9
CASSWPTGGDYGYTF	TRBD1	TRBV5-4
CASSLDMNTEAFF	.	TRBV7-9
CASSYWRQGSANEQFF	TRBD1	TRBV6-5
CASSQFPNSPLHF	.	TRBV14
CASSGSPGTAGRYGYTF	TRBD1	TRBV25-1
CASSHEYDETQYF	.	TRBV6-5
CASSRGQGSTGELFF	TRBD1	TRBV4-1
CASSAGQSSYNEQFF	.	TRBV5-1
CAISNMDTEAFF	.	TRBV10-3
CASTGGAGRETQYF	.	TRBV7-9
CASSTRQGSGYTF	TRBD1	TRBV5-5